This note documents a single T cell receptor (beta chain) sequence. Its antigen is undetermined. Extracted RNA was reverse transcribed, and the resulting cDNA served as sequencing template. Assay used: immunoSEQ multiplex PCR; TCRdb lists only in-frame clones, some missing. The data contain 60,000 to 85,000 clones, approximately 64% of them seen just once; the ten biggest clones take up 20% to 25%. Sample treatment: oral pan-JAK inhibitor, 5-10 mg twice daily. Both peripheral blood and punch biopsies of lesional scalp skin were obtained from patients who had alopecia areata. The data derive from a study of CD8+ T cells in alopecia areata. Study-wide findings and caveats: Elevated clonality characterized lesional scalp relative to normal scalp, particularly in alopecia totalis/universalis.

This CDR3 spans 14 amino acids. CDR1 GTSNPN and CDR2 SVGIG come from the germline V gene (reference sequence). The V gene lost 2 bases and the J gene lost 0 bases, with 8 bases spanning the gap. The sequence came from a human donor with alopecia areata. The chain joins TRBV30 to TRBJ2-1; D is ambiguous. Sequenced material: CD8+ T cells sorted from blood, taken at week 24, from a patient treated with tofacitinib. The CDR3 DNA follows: TGTGCCTGGAGTTCTATACTCTCCTACAATGAGCAGTTCTTC. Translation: CAWSSILSYNEQFF. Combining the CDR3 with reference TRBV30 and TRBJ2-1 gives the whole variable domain SQTIHQWPATLVQPVGSPLSLECTVEGTSNPNLYWYRQAAGRGLQLLFYSVGIGQISSEVPQNLSASRPQDRQFILSSKKLLLSDSGFYLCAWSSILSYNEQFFGPGTRLTVL.